The 29 T cell receptor beta chains listed next were all sequenced from one sample in a study of glioma-infiltrating T cells. TCR alpha and beta CDR3 regions were amplified from RNA using iRepertoire nested multiplex PCR. TCRdb ran MiXCR on the multiplex PCR reads and lists one entry per CDR3 protein. The data contain around 190,000 distinct CDR3 sequences, around 45% of them singletons. What was sequenced was glioma tissue, nonneoplastic brain tissue, or PBMCs (not recorded which). The receptors come from a human donor with low-grade glioma or glioblastoma, undergoing nonglioma brain surgery, or in good health (not recorded which).

This clonotype has just a few counts. The chain joins TRBV28 to TRBJ1-5; no reliable D call. V lost 6 bases and J 6 bases, leaving 24 bases between the germline ends. The germline CDR1 and CDR2 sequences are MDHEN and SYDVKM. This CDR3 has 17 residues. The CDR3 reads CASSSTEFRAGGQPQHF. The CDR3 DNA reads TGTGCCAGCAGCTCCACCGAGTTTAGGGCTGGTGGTCAGCCCCAGCATTTT.

The gene calls are TRBV2 and TRBJ1-4; no firm D call. With 3 bases removed from V and 14 bases from J, the gap between germline ends came to 10 bases. This CDR3 contains 11 residues. CDR1 SNHLY and CDR2 FYNNEI come from the germline V gene. The CDR3 nucleotides read TGTGCCAGCAGTGAGTTGCCAAAGCTGTTTTTT. This encodes CASSELPKLFF.

Turning to this clonotype: A clone one base away is much larger, so this may be a read error. The V call is TRBV28, the J call TRBJ2-5; no reliable D call. The germline V gene encodes CDR1 MDHEN and CDR2 SYDVKM. The CDR3 runs to 13 residues. CDR3 residues: CASGLERPESQYF. CDR3 bases: TGTGCCAGCGGGCTCGAGAGGCCGGAGAGCCAGTACTTC.

The chain carries TRBV10-3 and TRBJ2-5, with D possibly TRBD2 on 5 matching bases. This CDR3 comprises 12 residues. V was shortened by 8 bases and J by 0 bases, with 7 bases between the two germline ends. The germline CDR1 and CDR2 sequences are ENHRY and SYGVKD. CDR3 loop: CAISRDQETQYF. The DNA of the CDR3 is TGTGCCATCTCGCGGGACCAAGAGACCCAGTACTTC.

The V gene is TRBV5-1, the J gene TRBJ2-7, with TRBD1 matching over 8 bases. After removal of 0 bases from V and 0 bases from J, the junction contained 5 bases not matched to a gene. CDR1 is SGHRS and CDR2 is YFSETQ in the germline V gene. CDR3 length equals 16 residues. CDR3 region: CASSLAGTGVSYEQYF. In nucleotides, the CDR3 is TGCGCCAGCAGCTTGGCCGGGACAGGCGTCTCCTACGAGCAGTACTTC.

Comments on this clonotype: With a much larger clone just one base away, this may be a read error. The chain combines TRBV20-1 with TRBJ1-6; tentative D call: TRBD1 (5 bases). This CDR3 comprises 14 residues. V was clipped by 7 bases and J by 7 bases, with 17 bases between them. Germline lookup yields CDR1 DFQATT and CDR2 SNEGSKA (reference sequence). CDR3 coding DNA: TGCAGTGATAGGGACGGGGAGACAAATTCACCCCTCCACTTT. Its translation is CSDRDGETNSPLHF.

This chain links TRBV19 with TRBJ1-1; TRBD1 aligns across 7 bases. The J segment lost 1 base and the V segment lost 6 bases, leaving 8 bases of the junction unmatched. CDR1 is LNHDA, CDR2 SQIVND, per germline (reference sequence). The CDR3 extends over 15 amino acids. For the CDR3, the DNA is TGTGCCAGTAGCCGAGCGGGACAGCCGAACACTGAAGCTTTCTTT. As protein: CASSRAGQPNTEAFF.

This clonotype appeared many times. The chain joins TRBV28 to TRBJ2-1; 9 bases align to TRBD1. The CDR3 is 10 amino acids. Germline values: CDR1 MDHEN, CDR2 SYDVKM. The junction had 5 bases not matched to a gene; V was cut back by 7 bases and J by 16 bases. CDR3 sequence (DNA): TGTGCCAGCAACCGGGACAGGGTCTTCTTC. It specifies CASNRDRVFF.

This clonotype was recorded at least ten times. V and J are TRBV6-1 and TRBJ2-7; 11 nucleotides agree with TRBD1. The CDR3 loop spans 17 amino acids. Trimming took 5 bases from V and 4 from J; bases not matched to a gene: 13. Germline lookup yields CDR1 MNHNS and CDR2 SASEGT. The CDR3 protein is CASSLRPGQGVSYEQYF. CDR3 DNA sequence: TGTGCCAGCAGTCTAAGACCGGGACAGGGGGTTTCGTACGAGCAGTACTTC.

As to this clonotype: Being one base from a much bigger clone, this may be a read error. The rearrangement joins TRBV6-1 to TRBJ2-1, with 11 bases matching TRBD1. Germline CDR1 and CDR2: MNHNS and SASEGT. The CDR3 is 16 amino acids. The CDR3 sequence is CASSRRTGGSYNEKFF. The CDR3 nucleotides read TGTGCCAGCAGCCGACGGACAGGGGGCTCCTACAATGAGAAGTTCTTC.

Details on this clonotype: An end of the junction differs from the germline gene, which may be a read error. This chain connects TRBV12-3 or TRBV12-4 to TRBJ2-5; no reliable D call. The CDR3 has 13 residues. DNA of the CDR3: TGTGCCAGCGGTTTGAGAAGCCAAGAGACCCAGTACTTC. It translates to CASGLRSQETQYF.

This clonotype was seen a handful of times. A much larger clone differs from this one at a single base, so this may be a read error. The rearrangement links TRBV3-1 to TRBJ1-5; a possible D gene is TRBD1 (6 bases). Germline lookup yields CDR1 LGHDT and CDR2 YNNKEL (reference sequence). CDR3 length: 15 amino acids. DNA of the CDR3: TGTGCCGGCAGCCAAGATCCTCAGGGGAGCCAGCCCCAGCATTTT. As protein: CAGSQDPQGSQPQHF.

This clonotype was seen many times. V and J are TRBV28 and TRBJ1-2, with 9 bases identical to TRBD1. This CDR3 has 13 residues. After removal of 4 bases from V and 10 bases from J, the junction contained 7 bases not matched to a gene. Germline V gene sequence: CDR1 MDHEN, CDR2 SYDVKM. The CDR3: CASSYRDRAVYTF. The CDR3 DNA is TGTGCCAGCAGTTACCGGGACAGGGCTGTCTACACCTTC.

The CDR3 DNA follows: TGCAGTGCTAGACAATCCCAGACCACAGATACGCAGTATTTT. Protein sequence: CSARQSQTTDTQYF. The chain links TRBV20-1 to TRBJ2-3; no definite D call. Trimming pared 2 bases from V and 2 bases from J, leaving 11 bases between. CDR3 size: 14 residues. Germline values: CDR1 DFQATT, CDR2 SNEGSKA (reference sequence).

To note about this clonotype: A much more abundant neighbour one base away suggests this may be a read error. J is TRBJ2-1 and V is TRBV27; tentative D call: TRBD2 (6 bases). The V end was cut by 3 bases, the J end by 10 bases, with 19 bases between. The CDR3 spans 15 residues. The germline CDR1 and CDR2 sequences are MNHEY and SMNVEV (reference sequence). The CDR3 spells CASSLLASVSGEQFF. CDR3 in DNA: TGTGCCAGCAGTTTGTTAGCTAGCGTGAGTGGCGAGCAGTTCTTC.

The genes are TRBV19 and TRBJ1-5, with a weak D call TRBD1 (5 bases). Germline V gene data show CDR1 as LNHDA and CDR2 as SQIVND (reference sequence). V lost 5 bases to trimming and J lost 9 bases, with 17 bases between them. The CDR3 has 14 amino acids. DNA for the CDR3: TGTGCCAGTAGTCCCGGCCGGGGGATGGGGCCCCAGCATTTT. This sequence encodes CASSPGRGMGPQHF.

This clonotype was seen ten or more times. The chain recombines TRBV20-1 with TRBJ2-1, with D possibly matching TRBD2 (5 bases). This CDR3 contains 12 residues. Trimming stripped 1 base from V and 8 bases from J, with 9 bases between. CDR1 and CDR2 from the germline V gene are DFQATT and SNEGSKA (reference sequence). CDR3 residues: CSARVWGDEQFF. In nucleotides, the CDR3 is TGCAGTGCTAGAGTATGGGGAGATGAGCAGTTCTTC.

Turning to this clonotype: This may be a read error: a much more frequent sequence differs by one nucleotide. V usage is TRBV3-1 and J usage is TRBJ2-1; TRBD2 matches 7 bases. The germline gives CDR1 LGHDT, CDR2 YNNKEL (reference sequence). The CDR3 covers 14 residues. The CDR3 here is CASSPSGLHNEQSF. For the CDR3, the DNA is TGTGCCAGCAGCCCCTCGGGACTACACAATGAGCAGTCCTTC.

Comment on this clonotype: A much bigger clone sits one base away, suggesting this may be a read error. This rearrangement joins TRBV5-1 to TRBJ2-1; tentatively, D is TRBD1 (5 bases). V was cut by 4 bases and J by 2 bases, with 22 bases left in between. The germline V gene has CDR1 SGHRS and CDR2 YFSETQ. The CDR3 covers 18 residues. The CDR3 region is CASSPNPDNDMTYNEQFF. DNA of the CDR3: TGCGCCAGCAGCCCGAACCCGGACAATGATATGACCTACAATGAGCAGTTCTTC.

For this clonotype: This may stem from a read error, because a much larger clone lies one nucleotide away. The chain combines TRBV11-2 with TRBJ2-5; tentatively, D is TRBD2 (5 bases). CDR1 SGHAT and CDR2 FQNNGV come from the germline V gene. V shed 2 bases and J shed 5 bases, with 9 bases lying between them. The CDR3 contains 13 residues. The CDR3 nucleotides read TGTGCCAGCAGCTTATGGACTGGGGAGACCCAGTACTTC. It specifies CASSLWTGETQYF.

Of note for this clonotype: Lacking the conserved final phenylalanine or tryptophan, this CDR3 likely reflects a read error. The rearrangement links TRBV20-1 to TRBJ2-1; 8 nucleotides agree with TRBD2. CDR1 and CDR2 (germline): DFQATT, SNEGSKA (reference sequence). The ends lost 5 bases at V and 7 bases at J; junction bases unmatched: 10. There are 14 residues in the CDR3. The CDR3 DNA is TGCAGTGCTGGAGGGATAGCGGGAATTAATGAGCAGTTCATC. Protein sequence: CSAGGIAGINEQFI.

This clonotype has ten or more counts. This sequence joins TRBV15 and TRBJ1-4; D unresolved. Germline CDR1 LNHNV, CDR2 YYDKDF (reference sequence). The CDR3 consists of 15 residues. V was cut by 0 bases and J by 4 bases, with 9 bases left in between. The CDR3 sequence: CATSRDLGNNEKLFF. CDR3 in DNA: TGTGCCACCAGCAGAGATCTGGGGAATAATGAAAAACTGTTTTTT. Variable domain in full (rest from reference TRBV15 and TRBJ1-4): DAMVIQNPRYQVTQFGKPVTLSCSQTLNHNVMYWYQQKSSQAPKLLFHYYDKDFNNEADTPDNFQSRRPNTSFCFLDIRSPGLGDTAMYLCATSRDLGNNEKLFFGSGTQLSVL.

This clonotype showed up many times. This chain uses TRBV20-1 with TRBJ1-2; weak D call: TRBD1 (5 bases). Germline CDR1 DFQATT, CDR2 SNEGSKA (reference sequence). The V end was cut by 6 bases, the J end by 5 bases, with 19 bases between. This CDR3 contains 14 residues. This CDR3 is CSAYPGRGIYGYTF. For the CDR3, the DNA is TGCAGTGCCTACCCGGGACGGGGAATATATGGCTACACCTTC.

Many counts were recorded for this clonotype. This sequence joins TRBV19 and TRBJ1-5; D is unresolved. CDR1 is LNHDA and CDR2 is SQIVND in the germline V gene (reference sequence). The CDR3 is 14 amino acids. V lost 5 bases, J lost 5 bases, and 13 bases lay in between. CDR3 residues: CASSLVGVHQPQHF. The CDR3 DNA follows: TGTGCCAGTAGTCTAGTAGGTGTTCATCAGCCCCAGCATTTT.

This chain joins TRBV20-1 and TRBJ2-1; D ambiguous. Germline V gene data show CDR1 as DFQATT and CDR2 as SNEGSKA (reference sequence). CDR3 size: 14 residues. Trimming took off 4 bases at V and 0 bases at J, with 10 bases between the two ends. CDR3 bases: TGCAGTGCTACAACAAGGGACTCCTACAATGAGCAGTTCTTC. This codes for CSATTRDSYNEQFF.

On this clonotype itself: A read error may be the cause here, since a much bigger clone is one base away. V gene TRBV2 combines with J gene TRBJ2-2, with D uncertain. The CDR3 runs 11 residues. CDR1 is SNHLY and CDR2 is FYNNEI in the germline V gene. Trimming removed 6 bases from V and 8 bases from J, with 7 bases in between. In DNA, the CDR3 is TGTGCCAGCAGATTAGAAGGGGAGCTGTTTTTT. It is translated as CASRLEGELFF.

This chain uses TRBV5-1 with TRBJ2-1, with 11 bases lining up with TRBD2. The germline CDR1 and CDR2 sequences are SGHRS and YFSETQ. Trimming removed 5 bases from V and 4 bases from J; junction bases left unmatched: 8. The CDR3 is made up of 16 amino acids. CDR3 DNA: TGCGCCAGCAGACCGAGCGTAGCGGGAGGGTACAATGAGCAGTTCTTC. As protein: CASRPSVAGGYNEQFF.

V is TRBV30 and J is TRBJ1-5; 8 bases agree with TRBD1. The germline V gene has CDR1 GTSNPN and CDR2 SVGIG (reference sequence). With 2 bases clipped from V and 4 bases from J, the junction kept 4 bases outside the gene matches. The CDR3 is 14 amino acids. The CDR3 sequence: CAWSRGQVNQPQHF. DNA for the CDR3: TGTGCCTGGAGTAGGGGACAGGTGAATCAGCCCCAGCATTTT.

Worth noting for this clonotype: This may be a read error: a much more frequent sequence differs by one nucleotide. This chain links TRBV27 with TRBJ2-7; 10 bases match TRBD2. The CDR3 contains 17 residues. The junction had 16 bases not matched to a gene; V was cut back by 8 bases and J by 3 bases. From germline, CDR1 is MNHEY and CDR2 SMNVEV (reference sequence). This CDR3 reads CASRRIAGGKGNYEQYF. The DNA for the CDR3 is TGTGCCAGCCGCAGAATAGCGGGAGGCAAGGGGAACTACGAGCAGTACTTC.